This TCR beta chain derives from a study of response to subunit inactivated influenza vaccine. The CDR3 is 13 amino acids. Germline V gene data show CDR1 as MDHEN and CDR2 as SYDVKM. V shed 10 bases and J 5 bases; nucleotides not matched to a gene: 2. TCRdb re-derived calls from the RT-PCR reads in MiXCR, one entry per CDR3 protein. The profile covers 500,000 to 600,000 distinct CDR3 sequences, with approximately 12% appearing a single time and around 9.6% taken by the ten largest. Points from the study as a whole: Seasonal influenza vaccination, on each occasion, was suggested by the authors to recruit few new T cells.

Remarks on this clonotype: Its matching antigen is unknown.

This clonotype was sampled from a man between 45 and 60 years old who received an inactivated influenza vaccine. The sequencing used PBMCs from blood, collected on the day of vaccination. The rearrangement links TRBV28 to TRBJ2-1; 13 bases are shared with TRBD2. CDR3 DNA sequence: TGTGCCACCGGGACTAGCGGGAACAATGAGCAGTTCTTC. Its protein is CATGTSGNNEQFF.